These T cell receptor beta chains were read from a single sample in a study of CD8 T cells in ankylosing spondylitis. MiXCR, applied by TCRdb to the 5' RACE reads, yields one record per CDR3 protein. The table lists over 450,000 distinct CDR3 sequences, roughly 13% of them singletons. Sequenced: blood, either unsorted or a sorted T cell fraction (not recorded which). These receptors all stem from a male donor with ankylosing spondylitis. Both conserved end residues are part of each CDR3. Each record gives: D gene, J gene, V gene, clone size, CDR3 DNA, CDR3 protein. The D gene is left open where the match is weak. Some rows have no size entry. The others give once, few or many, or a class for an expanded clone.

NA TRBJ2-1 TRBV6-1 few TGTGCCAGCAGCCTCGGGACCCCAAGCCCCAATGAGCAGTTCTTC CASSLGTPSPNEQFF
NA TRBJ2-1 TRBV5-6 few TGTGCCAGCGTCCCCTTTGGGACTTCCTACAATGAGCAGTTCTTC CASVPFGTSYNEQFF
NA TRBJ2-3 TRBV20-1 few TGCAGTGCCCGGGGGCGGGTGAGCACAGATACGCAGTATTTT CSARGRVSTDTQYF
TRBD2 TRBJ2-1 TRBV15 few TGTGCCACCAGCAGAGGGGGGGGTACTCGGGAGCAGTTCTTC CATSRGGGTREQFF
NA TRBJ2-3 TRBV4-1 NA TGCGCCAGCAGCCAAGAATTAGCCAGGGTTACAGATACGCAGTATTTT CASSQELARVTDTQYF
NA TRBJ1-6 TRBV5-1 many TGCGCCAGCAGCTTGGGGCAGACCGAGGCACCCCTCCACTTT CASSLGQTEAPLHF
NA TRBJ2-2 TRBV3-1 NA TGTGCCAGCACCGAATTCCACGACACCGGGGAGCTGTTTTTT CASTEFHDTGELFF
NA TRBJ2-5 TRBV5-1 NA TGCGCCAGCAGCCGGAGGGAGTTAGGGGAGACCCAGTACTTC CASSRRELGETQYF
TRBD1 TRBJ1-1 TRBV29-1 NA TGCAGCGGAAGAGCTGGACAGGGGAACACTGAAGCTTTCTTT CSGRAGQGNTEAFF
TRBD2 TRBJ2-1 TRBV11-3 NA TGTGCCAGCAGCTCGCCATCCGGGACTAGTAGTGAGCAGTTCTTC CASSSPSGTSSEQFF
NA TRBJ2-1 TRBV11-3 few TGTGCCAGCAGCTTTACTAGGGGCAATGAGCAGTTCTTC CASSFTRGNEQFF
NA TRBJ2-3 TRBV20-1 few TGCAGTGCCAGTAGATCCAGAGGGATCCAAGATACGCAGTATTTT CSASRSRGIQDTQYF
NA TRBJ2-1 TRBV20-1 many TGCAGTGCAAATAGGGACTTTCACTACAATGAGCAGTTCTTC CSANRDFHYNEQFF